Listed below are T cell receptor beta chains from one sample, sequenced in a study of T cells in Graves' hyperthyroidism and ophthalmopathy. Each CDR3 protein gets one entry after TCRdb re-called the multiplex PCR reads with MiXCR. The repertoire holds about 290,000 distinct CDR3 sequences, approximately 16% seen once, with 30% in the top ten. Material: blood. The receptors here all came from a woman aged 45-65 years with Graves' hyperthyroidism that later progressed to Graves' ophthalmopathy. Each CDR3 is given without its conserved first and last residue. The order of the fields is J gene, V gene, CDR3 protein.

j_gene: TRBJ2-1
v_gene: TRBV28
CDR3aa: ASSLSAVTRDHEQF

j_gene: TRBJ1-2
v_gene: TRBV9
CDR3aa: ASSFDARFEGYT

j_gene: TRBJ1-6
v_gene: TRBV28
CDR3aa: ASSLQGVLGNSPLH

j_gene: TRBJ2-3
v_gene: TRBV11-2
CDR3aa: ASSPGRATDTQY

j_gene: TRBJ2-1
v_gene: TRBV11-3
CDR3aa: ASLSGTSGSGNEQF

j_gene: TRBJ2-6
v_gene: TRBV11-2
CDR3aa: ASRVIPHNSGANVLT

j_gene: TRBJ2-7
v_gene: TRBV6-1
CDR3aa: ASSERSKQYEQY

j_gene: TRBJ2-3
v_gene: TRBV12-3/TRBV12-4
CDR3aa: ASSTRGADTQY

j_gene: TRBJ2-5
v_gene: TRBV5-6
CDR3aa: AGSLGQKETQY

j_gene: TRBJ2-2
v_gene: TRBV5-6
CDR3aa: ASSAPGGTTGELF

j_gene: TRBJ2-1
v_gene: TRBV7-3
CDR3aa: ASSQGSQGPGVNEQF

j_gene: TRBJ1-1
v_gene: TRBV27
CDR3aa: RTGTGLGTEAF

j_gene: TRBJ1-1
v_gene: TRBV20-1
CDR3aa: SARTTGQALRDTEAF

j_gene: TRBJ2-3
v_gene: TRBV6-5
CDR3aa: ASSYKGRGADTQY

j_gene: TRBJ2-2
v_gene: TRBV19
CDR3aa: ASSRDRKVTGELF

j_gene: TRBJ1-1
v_gene: TRBV6-1
CDR3aa: ASEFQGANTEAF

j_gene: TRBJ2-1
v_gene: TRBV2
CDR3aa: ASSSTSGIYNEQF

j_gene: TRBJ2-7
v_gene: TRBV5-1
CDR3aa: ASGSGPTGEQY

j_gene: TRBJ2-1
v_gene: TRBV7-9
CDR3aa: ASGEAANYNEQF

j_gene: TRBJ1-6
v_gene: TRBV5-1
CDR3aa: ASSLSGRESYNSPLH

j_gene: TRBJ1-2
v_gene: TRBV28
CDR3aa: ASSISGGNYGYT

j_gene: TRBJ1-6
v_gene: TRBV27
CDR3aa: ASSLARDYNSPLH

j_gene: TRBJ2-7
v_gene: TRBV5-5
CDR3aa: ASSLVRRGGDEQY

j_gene: TRBJ1-1
v_gene: TRBV7-2
CDR3aa: ASTSPGSWNTEAF

j_gene: TRBJ2-1
v_gene: TRBV28
CDR3aa: ASSFKGGNYNEQF

j_gene: TRBJ2-7
v_gene: TRBV3-1
CDR3aa: ASSQVKGSKY

j_gene: TRBJ2-1
v_gene: TRBV5-1
CDR3aa: ASTGLAVMRWNEQF

j_gene: TRBJ1-4
v_gene: TRBV6-5
CDR3aa: ASSYGTGTDEKLF

j_gene: TRBJ2-3
v_gene: TRBV20-1
CDR3aa: SAMGGSADTQY

j_gene: TRBJ1-1
v_gene: TRBV18
CDR3aa: ASSSDRGNTEAF

j_gene: TRBJ2-7
v_gene: TRBV10-3
CDR3aa: AISPAGGDEQY

j_gene: TRBJ2-7
v_gene: TRBV30
CDR3aa: AWSQGRSGEQY

j_gene: TRBJ2-3
v_gene: TRBV7-3
CDR3aa: ASSLMAGVTDTQY

j_gene: TRBJ1-2
v_gene: TRBV20-1
CDR3aa: SARDSEGSYGYT

j_gene: TRBJ1-5
v_gene: TRBV12-3/TRBV12-4
CDR3aa: ASSFAGTGDQPQH

j_gene: TRBJ2-5
v_gene: TRBV6-1
CDR3aa: ASGGGLETQY

j_gene: TRBJ2-2
v_gene: TRBV30
CDR3aa: AWKGPGTGELF

j_gene: TRBJ2-5
v_gene: TRBV10-3
CDR3aa: AISESGGASQETQY

j_gene: TRBJ2-1
v_gene: TRBV5-4
CDR3aa: ASSWGTGGYNEQF

j_gene: TRBJ2-1
v_gene: TRBV7-3
CDR3aa: ASSSTGGASYNEQF

j_gene: TRBJ2-3
v_gene: TRBV5-1
CDR3aa: ASSEGSSTDTQY

j_gene: TRBJ1-4
v_gene: TRBV19
CDR3aa: ASTSGAPLEKLF

j_gene: TRBJ1-1
v_gene: TRBV10-1
CDR3aa: ASSDSTEAF

j_gene: TRBJ2-7
v_gene: TRBV20-1
CDR3aa: SARLTNYEQY

j_gene: TRBJ2-7
v_gene: TRBV9
CDR3aa: ASSLNLLSYEQY

j_gene: TRBJ1-2
v_gene: TRBV9
CDR3aa: ASSVAQGRGLSYT

j_gene: TRBJ1-3
v_gene: TRBV30
CDR3aa: ASGTGLGNTIY

j_gene: TRBJ1-1
v_gene: TRBV6-6
CDR3aa: ASSYSGQPFEAF

j_gene: TRBJ1-2
v_gene: TRBV29-1
CDR3aa: SVAGSTYGYT

j_gene: TRBJ2-1
v_gene: TRBV28
CDR3aa: ASSGGQQGPYNEQF

j_gene: TRBJ1-4
v_gene: TRBV7-2
CDR3aa: ASSFESATNEKLF

j_gene: TRBJ2-7
v_gene: TRBV28
CDR3aa: ASSLRARLQAFYEQY

j_gene: TRBJ2-3
v_gene: TRBV7-3
CDR3aa: ASSGRGGTDTQY

j_gene: TRBJ1-2
v_gene: TRBV14
CDR3aa: ASSQDPRGLDYGYT

j_gene: TRBJ1-3
v_gene: TRBV19
CDR3aa: ASQGIAGNTIY

j_gene: TRBJ2-1
v_gene: TRBV6-6
CDR3aa: ASSYWRGDSYNEQF

j_gene: TRBJ1-1
v_gene: TRBV18
CDR3aa: ASSPGGNPEAF